The entry below gives a single T cell receptor beta chain sequence along with its context. The V gene lost 0 bases and the J gene lost 9 bases, with 12 bases spanning the gap. This CDR3 is built from 13 residues. Germline assignment: CDR1 GTSNPN and CDR2 SVGIG (reference sequence). The authors' processing: Estimation of nucleated cell counts relied on the amplification of reference gene primers. The table came from immunoSEQ multiplex PCR; TCRdb's copy has only in-frame clones and leaves some out. V, J and clone size were drawn from that table, and D and trimming were deduced from the DNA. Of under 300,000 clones in the sample, 75% to 90% were seen once. This record comes from a study of blood T cell repertoires in COVID-19.

This chain joins TRBV30 and TRBJ2-1; a weak D match, TRBD2 (5 bases). Sample: peripheral blood. This TCR was sampled from a middle-aged woman with acute or convalescent COVID-19. The CDR3, as DNA: TGTGCCTGGAGTGTGAGGGAAGAAGGTGAGCAGTTCTTC. Translated, it gives CAWSVREEGEQFF.